The entry that follows covers one TCR beta chain sequence. The sample is drawn from a study of preoperative IRX-2 immunotherapy in early breast cancer. J was trimmed by 2 bases and V by 5 bases; bases with no gene match: 7. Germline V gene sequence: CDR1 SGHNT, CDR2 YENEEA. There are 15 residues in the CDR3. Profiled with immunoSEQ multiplex PCR; TCRdb holds only in-frame clones, not every one. The sample has more than 20,000 clones; around 80% are singletons. The treatment here: preoperative locoregional IRX-2 cytokine immunotherapy. Patients received preoperative, locoregional IRX-2 cytokine immunotherapy in a phase Ib study.

Here the sequenced sample was lymph node tissue, taken after IRX-2 immunotherapy. The clonotype originates from a human donor with breast cancer. This chain links TRBV11-3 with TRBJ2-3, with 7 bases identical to TRBD2. As DNA, the CDR3 is TGTGCCAGCAGCCGAGGACTAGGCATCACAGATACGCAGTATTTT. This encodes CASSRGLGITDTQYF.